What follows are 13 T cell receptor beta chains derived from one specimen sequenced in a study of blood T cell repertoires in COVID-19. Here immunoSEQ multiplex PCR was the method, and the copy in TCRdb shows in-frame clones only, minus some. The sample has under 200,000 clones, approximately 80% seen once. Sample: peripheral blood. The receptors were sampled from a woman older than 75 with active or convalescent COVID-19.

V gene TRBV3-1 (or the pseudogene TRBV3-2) combines with J gene TRBJ1-6; D gene ambiguous. V was cut by 1 base and J by 9 bases, with 13 bases left in between. The CDR3 has 15 residues. Germline V CDR1 and CDR2: LGHDT, YNNKEL (reference sequence). DNA for the CDR3: TGTGCCAGCAGCCAAGGCGGCCAGTCCCTTTCACCCCTCCACTTT. Its protein is CASSQGGQSLSPLHF.

In its sample, this clone was seen once. CDR3: CAVQNRQKHTDTQYF. CDR3 nucleotides: TGTGCCGTTCAAAACCGACAGAAACACACAGATACGCAGTATTTT. The chain uses TRBV15 and TRBJ2-3; weak D call: TRBD1 (5 bases). The CDR3 extends over 15 amino acids. CDR1 LNHNV and CDR2 YYDKDF come from the germline V gene (reference sequence). V was shortened by 11 bases and J by 2 bases, with 20 bases between the two germline ends.

This CDR3 reads CASRVTRDRGYGYTF. As DNA, the CDR3 is TGTGCCAGTAGAGTGACCCGGGACAGGGGTTATGGCTACACCTTC. V is TRBV19 and J is TRBJ1-2, with TRBD1 matching over 10 bases. This CDR3 contains 15 residues. The ends lost 6 bases at V and 5 bases at J; junction bases unmatched: 9. Per the germline V gene, CDR1 is LNHDA and CDR2 is SQIVND (reference sequence).

The chain carries TRBV6-2 or TRBV6-3 and TRBJ1-5; D not certain. CDR1 is MNHEY and CDR2 is SVGEGT in the germline V gene. The ends were cut back, 4 bases at V and 12 bases at J, with 10 bases in the middle. The CDR3 covers 11 residues. CDR3 sequence reads: CASSSLGSQHF. DNA of the CDR3: TGTGCCAGCAGTTCCTTGGGGAGCCAGCATTTT.

The V and J genes are TRBV21-1 and TRBJ1-5; the listed D gene, TRBD1, was not tested against the DNA. TRBV21-1 is flagged as a pseudogene. The CDR3 is 16 amino acids. The CDR3 coding sequence is TGTGCCAGCAGCTTTGGGGCACCATATAGCAATCAGCCCCAGCATTTT. It encodes CASSFGAPYSNQPQHF.

This clone turned up a few times. The chain is built from TRBV19 and TRBJ1-4, with 7 bases lining up with TRBD1. The ends lost 1 base at V and 7 bases at J; junction bases unmatched: 9. This CDR3 has 16 residues. Looked up from germline, CDR1 is LNHDA and CDR2 is SQIVND (reference sequence). The CDR3 DNA is TGTGCCAGTAGTATAGGGACAGAGGGGGCCGGTGAAAAACTGTTTTTT. Translating gives CASSIGTEGAGEKLFF.

The chain carries TRBV9 and TRBJ2-3, with D possibly matching TRBD2 (6 bases). The CDR3 contains 16 residues. V was shortened by 0 bases and J by 7 bases, with 18 bases between the two germline ends. Per germline, CDR1 SGDLS and CDR2 YYNGEE. The DNA of the CDR3 is TGTGCCAGCAGCGTAGCTACGGGGACTTGGGAGAATACGCAGTATTTT. This gives the protein CASSVATGTWENTQYF.

The CDR3 spells CASSLGVGEWTEAFF. The CDR3 DNA is TGTGCCAGCAGCTTGGGGGTCGGGGAATGGACTGAAGCTTTCTTT. This chain links TRBV5-4 with TRBJ1-1; D gene unclear. This CDR3 region has 15 residues. Germline-derived CDR1 and CDR2 are SGHNT and YYREEE (reference sequence). Trimming cost V 0 bases and J 5 bases, with 14 bases left between them.

This chain links TRBV6-6 with TRBJ2-3, with D perhaps TRBD1 (5 bases). The CDR3 contains 17 residues. Germline CDR1 is MNHNY and CDR2 is SVGAGI (reference sequence). Trimming removed 5 bases from V and 1 base from J, with 19 bases in between. The CDR3 sequence: CASSPGFSPRGTDTQYF. CDR3 bases: TGTGCCAGCAGTCCAGGGTTTTCCCCTCGGGGCACAGATACGCAGTATTTT.

The chain couples TRBV27 to TRBJ1-6; tentative D call: TRBD1 (5 bases). CDR1 MNHEY and CDR2 SMNVEV come from the germline V gene (reference sequence). The CDR3 length is 17 residues. Trimming shortened V by 2 bases and J by 7 bases, and 18 bases separated the two germline ends. The CDR3 is CASSLDSIQGWNSPLHF. The CDR3 DNA reads TGTGCCAGCAGTTTAGACTCGATTCAGGGCTGGAATTCACCCCTCCACTTT.

The chain has TRBV6-6 and TRBJ1-6; D unclear. CDR3 length: 15 residues. The V gene's germline CDR1 is MNHNY and CDR2 SVGAGI (reference sequence). The V end lost 5 bases, the J end lost 7 bases, and 15 bases lay between the germline ends. CDR3 in amino acids: CASSAARGSNSPLHF. CDR3 coding DNA: TGTGCCAGCAGTGCAGCCCGGGGAAGCAATTCACCCCTCCACTTT.

The chain uses TRBV4-1 and TRBJ1-1, with 9 bases matching TRBD1. Germline V CDR1 and CDR2: MGHRA, YSYEKL. With 3 bases clipped from V and 0 bases from J, the junction kept 5 bases outside the gene matches. The CDR3 extends over 16 amino acids. The CDR3, as DNA: TGCGCCAGCAGCCAGGGACAGGGTTACATGAACACTGAAGCTTTCTTT. Amino acids: CASSQGQGYMNTEAFF.

The chain joins TRBV6-5 to TRBJ1-4; TRBD1 aligns across 8 bases. CDR3 length: 15 amino acids. Germline V gives CDR1 MNHEY, CDR2 SVGAGI. V was clipped by 5 bases and J by 8 bases; unmatched bases: 10. The CDR3 loop reads CASSPGQASGEKLFF. The DNA for the CDR3 is TGTGCCAGCAGTCCGGGACAGGCGTCAGGAGAAAAACTGTTTTTT.